This record concerns one T cell receptor (beta chain) sequence. Its antigen is currently unknown. V lost 6 bases, J lost 0 bases, and 8 bases stayed unmatched. CDR3 length equals 17 residues. Per germline, CDR1 SNHLY and CDR2 FYNNEI. The data were taken from a study of T cell responses to AZD1222 COVID-19 vaccine. Study-level results: Among AZD1222 vaccinees, only 6 or 7 were seropositive at baseline.

TCRdb's copy holds only in-frame clones and misses some; the assay was immunoSEQ multiplex PCR. The sample shows roughly 80,000 clones, 87% of them seen only once. Specimen: peripheral blood, collected 28 days after the second AZD1222 dose. The receptor's source is an adult who received the AZD1222 COVID-19 vaccine. V gene TRBV2 combines with J gene TRBJ1-6; TRBD1 matches 7 bases. CDR3 sequence reads: CASREEGAPSYNSPLHF. DNA for the CDR3: TGTGCCAGCAGAGAGGAGGGGGCCCCCTCCTATAATTCACCCCTCCACTTT. Full variable domain (missing parts from reference TRBV2 and TRBJ1-6): EPEVTQTPSHQVTQMGQEVILRCVPISNHLYFYWYRQILGQKVEFLVSFYNNEISEKSEIFDDQFSVERPDGSNFTLKIRSTKLEDSAMYFCASREEGAPSYNSPLHFGNGTRLTVT.